These 10 T cell receptor beta chains share one sample of origin, sequenced in a study of blood T cell repertoires in COVID-19. The repertoire was sequenced with immunoSEQ multiplex PCR; TCRdb's copy has only in-frame clones and lacks some. This sample yields around 300,000 clones, of which nearly 90% are seen a single time; around 0.96% belongs to the top ten. The sample was peripheral blood. The receptors stem from a woman between 35 and 50 years old with COVID-19, enrolled during active disease.

A single count supports this clone. V gene TRBV27 combines with J gene TRBJ2-7; 7 nucleotides agree with TRBD2. Germline V gene sequence: CDR1 MNHEY, CDR2 SMNVEV (reference sequence). There are 17 residues in the CDR3. Losses at the gene ends were 2 bases for V and 2 bases for J; bases not matched to a gene: 12. The CDR3 protein is CASSLGPRGGGTYEQYF. CDR3 DNA sequence: TGTGCCAGCAGTTTAGGGCCCCGGGGCGGGGGAACCTACGAGCAGTACTTC.

This chain connects TRBV27 to TRBJ2-1; a possible D gene is TRBD1 (5 bases). There are 17 residues in the CDR3. Trimming cost V 2 bases and J 3 bases, with 17 bases left between them. The germline V gene has CDR1 MNHEY and CDR2 SMNVEV (reference sequence). CDR3: CASSLAPGSLSYNEQFF. CDR3 nucleotide sequence: TGTGCCAGCAGTTTAGCACCAGGGTCGCTGAGCTACAATGAGCAGTTCTTC.

Comment on this clone: Other nucleotide sequences from this sample produce the same CDR3. The rearrangement joins TRBV6-5 to TRBJ1-1, with 7 positions matching TRBD1. V shed 6 bases, J shed 1 base, and the junction held 2 bases outside the gene matches. CDR1 and CDR2 from the germline V gene are MNHEY and SVGAGI. The CDR3 consists of 13 residues. DNA for the CDR3: TGTGCCAGCAGAAGGACAGGGAACACTGAAGCTTTCTTT. Protein: CASRRTGNTEAFF.

The chain uses TRBV30 and TRBJ1-1, with 7 bases fitting TRBD1. The CDR3 totals 14 residues. Germline CDR1 reads GTSNPN; CDR2 reads SVGIG (reference sequence). Trimming cost V 4 bases and J 1 base; bases outside gene matches: 6. The chain's CDR3 is CAWIPGQTNTEAFF. The DNA of the CDR3 is TGTGCCTGGATCCCGGGACAGACGAACACTGAAGCTTTCTTT. Variable domain in full (rest from reference TRBV30 and TRBJ1-1): SQTIHQWPATLVQPVGSPLSLECTVEGTSNPNLYWYRQAAGRGLQLLFYSVGIGQISSEVPQNLSASRPQDRQFILSSKKLLLSDSGFYLCAWIPGQTNTEAFFGQGTRLTVV.

This clone was seen a few times. The genes are TRBV6-5 and TRBJ1-4, with D unclear. Germline V gene sequence: CDR1 MNHEY, CDR2 SVGAGI. V was pared by 5 bases and J by 6 bases, with 10 bases between. The length of the CDR3 is 13 residues. This chain's CDR3 is CASSPNSDEKLFF. The CDR3 DNA sequence: TGTGCCAGCAGTCCCAACTCGGATGAAAAACTGTTTTTT.

The sample holds a few counts of this clone. The chain is built from TRBV2 and TRBJ1-5; TRBD1 is a possible D gene (5 bases). V lost 5 bases to trimming and J lost 4 bases, with 12 bases between them. The CDR3 covers 14 residues. Germline CDR1 reads SNHLY; CDR2 reads FYNNEI. The CDR3 nucleotides are TGTGCCAGCAGTTACCAGGGAAAGAATCAGCCCCAGCATTTT. Translated: CASSYQGKNQPQHF.

The chain has TRBV5-1 and TRBJ2-1; TRBD2 matches at 15 bases. The V and J ends lost 4 bases and 7 bases, in that order; junction bases with no gene match: 3. The CDR3 is made up of 15 amino acids. The germline gives CDR1 SGHRS, CDR2 YFSETQ. CDR3 sequence reads: CASSEGLAGGNEQFF. The CDR3 DNA sequence: TGCGCCAGCAGCGAGGGACTAGCGGGAGGTAATGAGCAGTTCTTC.

The CDR3 DNA reads TGTGCCAGCAGCCAAGCGGACAGCTACGAGCAGTACTTC. The encoded protein is CASSQADSYEQYF. V usage is TRBV3-1 (or the pseudogene TRBV3-2) and J usage is TRBJ2-7, with D possibly TRBD1 on 6 matching bases. The CDR3 length is 13 residues. Germline V gene lookup returns CDR1 LGHDT and CDR2 YNNKEL (reference sequence). Trimming shortened V by 1 base and J by 3 bases, and 7 bases separated the two germline ends.

The rearrangement joins TRBV2 to TRBJ1-5; no clear D. V was clipped by 4 bases and J by 0 bases, with 7 bases between them. This CDR3 is built from 14 residues. Germline V lookup: CDR1 SNHLY, CDR2 FYNNEI. The CDR3 here is CASSADYSNQPQHF. The CDR3 coding sequence is TGTGCCAGCAGTGCTGACTATAGCAATCAGCCCCAGCATTTT. The whole variable domain, filled in from reference TRBV2 and TRBJ1-5, reads EPEVTQTPSHQVTQMGQEVILRCVPISNHLYFYWYRQILGQKVEFLVSFYNNEISEKSEIFDDQFSVERPDGSNFTLKIRSTKLEDSAMYFCASSADYSNQPQHFGDGTRLSIL.

The CDR3 region is CASRQGASQPQHF. In nucleotides, the CDR3 is TGTGCCAGCAGGCAGGGGGCCAGTCAGCCCCAGCATTTT. The V and J genes are TRBV6-5 and TRBJ1-5, with 8 bases lining up with TRBD1. V was pared by 6 bases and J by 6 bases, with 4 bases of the junction left unmatched. This CDR3 has 13 residues. Germline V lookup: CDR1 MNHEY, CDR2 SVGAGI.